The 4 T cell receptor beta chains reported below all come from one sample, sequenced in a study of T cells in Graves' hyperthyroidism and ophthalmopathy. Amplification of TCR beta CDR3 regions used RNA as the template. The primer set for the first-round RT-PCR of the TCR CDR3 was HTBI. Via MiXCR, TCRdb re-called the multiplex PCR reads, giving one row per CDR3 protein. The data show fewer than 650,000 distinct CDR3 sequences, more than 11% seen once. Sequenced sample: blood. The receptors originated from a woman aged 25 to 39 with Graves' hyperthyroidism that later progressed to Graves' ophthalmopathy.

This clonotype was seen many times. The chain employs TRBV19 and TRBJ2-3, with 7 nucleotides matching TRBD2. Germline-derived CDR1 and CDR2 are LNHDA and SQIVND (reference sequence). The trim removed 6 bases at V and 3 bases at J, leaving 15 bases unmatched. The length of the CDR3 is 17 residues. The CDR3 sequence: CASRRPQAGEVTDTQYF. DNA of the CDR3: TGTGCCAGTAGACGACCCCAGGCGGGAGAGGTGACAGATACGCAGTATTTT. Combining the CDR3 with reference TRBV19 and TRBJ2-3 gives the whole variable domain DGGITQSPKYLFRKEGQNVTLSCEQNLNHDAMYWYRQDPGQGLRLIYYSQIVNDFQKGDIAEGYSVSREKKESFPLTVTSAQKNPTAFYLCASRRPQAGEVTDTQYFGPGTRLTVL.

This clonotype was found a few times. The V call is TRBV6-1, the J call TRBJ1-1; D may be TRBD1 (5 bases). In germline, CDR1 is MNHNS, CDR2 SASEGT. V lost 5 bases and J lost 1, with 14 bases in between. This CDR3 spans 15 amino acids. CDR3: CASSSVFQGNTEAFF. The DNA for the CDR3 is TGTGCCAGCAGTTCCGTATTTCAGGGGAACACTGAAGCTTTCTTT.

This clonotype was counted at least ten times. This sequence joins TRBV7-9 and TRBJ2-5; D tentatively fits TRBD1 or TRBD2 (5 bases each). The germline V gene has CDR1 SEHNR and CDR2 FQNEAQ (reference sequence). Trimming took off 5 bases at V and 4 bases at J, with 23 bases between the two ends. The CDR3 has 17 residues. CDR3 DNA sequence: TGTGCCAGCAGCCCAACCTCCGGGACCCAGAGGGGAGAGACCCAGTACTTC. Its protein is CASSPTSGTQRGETQYF. The whole variable domain, remainder taken from reference TRBV7-9 and TRBJ2-5, is DTGVSQNPRHKITKRGQNVTFRCDPISEHNRLYWYRQTLGQGPEFLTYFQNEAQLEKSRLLSDRFSAERPKGSFSTLEIQRTEQGDSAMYLCASSPTSGTQRGETQYFGPGTRLLVL.

This clonotype was counted ten times or more. In DNA, the CDR3 is TGTGCCAGCAGTTACGGTGTGTGGAGAACTAACACTGAAGCTTTCTTT. Translating it yields CASSYGVWRTNTEAFF. V is TRBV6-1 and J is TRBJ1-1; D gene unclear. Germline V lookup: CDR1 MNHNS, CDR2 SASEGT. The CDR3 covers 16 residues. Trimming stripped 5 bases from V and 2 bases from J, with 18 bases between.